Reported below is one TCR beta chain. What it binds is not known. This may stem from a read error, because a much larger clone lies one nucleotide away. These data are taken from a study of CD8+CD57+ T cells in acquired aplastic anemia. Whole-study context: On average, sorted CD4+ and CD8+ cells gave approximately 3 ug of DNA.

TCR beta VDJ and CDR3 profiles were obtained from a genomic DNA template. TCRdb called the reads again in MiXCR, with one record for every CDR3 protein. The sample lists about 200,000 distinct CDR3 sequences, more than 55% seen once, with about three fifths in the top ten. Whole-study results and caveats: Simpson's diversity of CD8+ cells was not significantly different in patients compared with controls.

All sequencing subjects had displayed CD8+CD57+ cell expansion on flow cytometry. Severe acquired aplastic anemia was diagnosed in all patients. Germline CDR1 reads MNHEY; CDR2 reads SVGAGI. The CDR3 is 16 amino acids. V was shortened by 4 bases and J by 4 bases, with 17 bases between the two germline ends. The chain uses TRBV6-5 and TRBJ1-5; D is perhaps TRBD1 (6 bases). The receptor was isolated from a human donor with aplastic anemia. Input material: sorted CD4+, CD8+, or CD8+CD57+ T cells (not recorded which) from PBMCs. The CDR3 here is CASSLTGQCLNQPQHF. Written as DNA, the CDR3 is TGTGCCAGCAGTTTAACCGGACAGTGCTTGAATCAGCCCCAGCATTTT.